What follows are 23 T cell receptor beta chains derived from one specimen sequenced in a study of T cells in localized non-small cell lung cancer. Profiling relied on immunoSEQ multiplex PCR, and the TCRdb table lists in-frame clones only, not all of them. Here the sample spans about 7,900 clones, approximately 94% being singletons. Sequences were derived from peripheral blood, sampled before any cancer treatment. The receptor set was obtained from a woman aged 40-69 years with stage I lung adenocarcinoma.

The J gene is TRBJ2-7, the V gene TRBV6-5, with 9 nucleotides matching TRBD1. The CDR3 spans 13 residues. V was clipped by 8 bases and J by 6 bases; unmatched bases: 8. CDR1 and CDR2 (germline): MNHEY, SVGAGI. CDR3 residues: CASGQGNIFEQYF. CDR3 sequence (DNA): TGTGCCAGCGGACAGGGGAATATCTTCGAGCAGTACTTC.

The V call is TRBV5-4, the J call TRBJ2-1, with 8 nucleotides matching TRBD2. The germline V gene encodes CDR1 SGHNT and CDR2 YYREEE (reference sequence). V shed 6 bases and J 5 bases; nucleotides not matched to a gene: 10. This CDR3 is 15 amino acids long. The CDR3 nucleotides are TGTGCCAGCACGTCGGGGGGGGCATTTAACAATGAGCAGTTCTTC. This codes for CASTSGGAFNNEQFF.

The chain recombines TRBV19 with TRBJ1-5, with 7 bases identical to TRBD1. Trimming removed 3 bases from V and 4 bases from J; junction bases left unmatched: 15. The CDR3 has 18 amino acids. Germline lookup yields CDR1 LNHDA and CDR2 SQIVND (reference sequence). CDR3 region: CASSIGRRNADRNQPQHF. Written as DNA, the CDR3 is TGTGCCAGTAGTATTGGGCGGCGAAATGCGGACAGGAATCAGCCCCAGCATTTT.

The chain links TRBV2 to TRBJ2-1; D possibly matches TRBD1 or TRBD2 (6 bases each). The CDR3 sequence is 12 residues long. The germline V and J ends were trimmed by 4 bases and 9 bases, with 10 bases remaining between them. Germline V gives CDR1 SNHLY, CDR2 FYNNEI. CDR3 sequence (DNA): TGTGCCAGCAGTGTTTGGGGGGCTGAGCAGTTCTTC. Encoded protein: CASSVWGAEQFF. Full variable domain (missing parts from reference TRBV2 and TRBJ2-1): EPEVTQTPSHQVTQMGQEVILRCVPISNHLYFYWYRQILGQKVEFLVSFYNNEISEKSEIFDDQFSVERPDGSNFTLKIRSTKLEDSAMYFCASSVWGAEQFFGPGTRLTVL.

The chain combines TRBV18 with TRBJ2-2, with D perhaps matching TRBD2 (6 bases). Germline V gene sequence: CDR1 KGHSH, CDR2 LQKENI. Trimming took off 1 base at V and 7 bases at J, with 13 bases between the two ends. The CDR3 is 15 amino acids. The CDR3 sequence: CASSPRFREVGELFF. Here the CDR3 DNA reads TGTGCCAGCTCACCACGTTTCAGGGAGGTCGGGGAGCTGTTTTTT. The variable domain in full, with the rest retrieved from reference TRBV18 and TRBJ2-2, is NAGVMQNPRHLVRRRGQEARLRCSPMKGHSHVYWYRQLPEEGLKFMVYLQKENIIDESGMPKERFSAEFPKEGPSILRIQQVVRGDSAAYFCASSPRFREVGELFFGEGSRLTVL.

This clone was counted once. The chain combines TRBV2 with TRBJ2-3, with D possibly being TRBD2 (5 bases). Germline CDR1 reads SNHLY; CDR2 reads FYNNEI. This CDR3 spans 15 amino acids. Trimming removed 5 bases at V and 6 bases at J, with 18 bases between. The CDR3 nucleotides read TGTGCCAGCAGTATCCAAGGAGATAGAGGGGATACGCAGTATTTT. It translates to CASSIQGDRGDTQYF.

The chain carries TRBV7-6 and TRBJ2-1, with TRBD2 matching 9 bases. The CDR3 consists of 15 residues. CDR1 and CDR2 (germline): SGHVS, FNYEAQ. V shed 3 bases, J shed 5 bases, and the junction held 5 bases outside the gene matches. CDR3 in DNA: TGTGCCAGCAGCTTGGGCGGGAGGGCTAACAATGAGCAGTTCTTC. Protein product: CASSLGGRANNEQFF.

The V and J genes are TRBV29-1 and TRBJ2-1; D is uncertain. Germline CDR1 SQVTM, CDR2 ANQGSEA. Trimming removed 7 bases from V and 2 bases from J, with 12 bases in between. The CDR3 sequence is 13 residues long. The CDR3 nucleotides are TGCAGCGGCCTAGTGCCCCCCTACAATGAGCAGTTCTTC. Protein sequence: CSGLVPPYNEQFF.

This chain connects TRBV6-1 to TRBJ1-3, with D perhaps TRBD1 (6 bases). The germline V and J ends were trimmed by 10 bases and 0 bases, with 13 bases remaining between them. The CDR3 totals 14 residues. Germline CDR1 reads MNHNS; CDR2 reads SASEGT. The CDR3 DNA sequence: TGTGCCAACAGCCGACAGGACTCTGGAAACACCATATATTTT. It translates to CANSRQDSGNTIYF.

The gene calls are TRBV18 and TRBJ1-4; TRBD1 agrees at 9 bases. CDR3 length equals 15 residues. Losses at the gene ends were 0 bases for V and 8 bases for J; bases not matched to a gene: 4. Germline V gene data show CDR1 as KGHSH and CDR2 as LQKENI. CDR3 in amino acids: CASSPPGQGNEKLFF. CDR3 bases: TGTGCCAGCTCACCACCGGGACAGGGAAACGAAAAACTGTTTTTT.

The V call is TRBV6-6, the J call TRBJ1-2, with D possibly TRBD1 on 5 matching bases. The V gene's germline CDR1 is MNHNY and CDR2 SVGAGI (reference sequence). This CDR3 contains 14 residues. With 4 bases removed from V and 8 bases from J, the gap between germline ends came to 17 bases. The CDR3 sequence: CASSSPGLDGGYTF. CDR3 nucleotides: TGTGCCAGCAGTTCTCCGGGGCTCGACGGCGGCTACACCTTC.

This clone was observed a few times. The chain has TRBV6-1 and TRBJ2-5; possibly TRBD2 for D (5 bases). V lost 2 bases and J 5 bases, leaving 15 bases between the germline ends. Germline CDR1 MNHNS, CDR2 SASEGT. The length of the CDR3 is 15 residues. Here the CDR3 reads CASSEIWTGGETQYF. The CDR3 bases are TGTGCCAGCAGTGAAATTTGGACTGGCGGGGAGACCCAGTACTTC.

This chain connects TRBV11-2 to TRBJ2-2; D is unresolved. The CDR3 contains 18 residues. The V end lost 0 bases, the J end lost 1 base, and 15 bases lay between the germline ends. Germline V gene lookup returns CDR1 SGHAT and CDR2 FQNNGV. The CDR3 DNA is TGTGCCAGCAGCTTAGACGCCCTAGTCCCCGGGAACACCGGGGAGCTGTTTTTT. Its translation is CASSLDALVPGNTGELFF.

The V call is TRBV7-2, the J call TRBJ2-7, with a tentative D call TRBD1 (6 bases). V dropped 6 bases and J dropped 0 bases, with 12 bases sitting between them. The germline gives CDR1 SGHTA, CDR2 FQGNSA. This CDR3 has 14 residues. The chain's CDR3 is CASRSDRFSYEQYF. For the CDR3, the DNA is TGTGCCAGCAGATCGGACAGATTCTCCTACGAGCAGTACTTC.

The chain combines TRBV5-1 with TRBJ2-1, with TRBD2 identical over 9 bases. The CDR3 consists of 14 residues. Germline V CDR1 and CDR2: SGHRS, YFSETQ. The V and J ends lost 6 bases and 5 bases, in that order; junction bases with no gene match: 6. The CDR3 reads CASTGLAGDNEQFF. Written as DNA, the CDR3 is TGCGCCAGCACGGGACTAGCAGGCGACAATGAGCAGTTCTTC. Full variable domain (remainder filled in from reference TRBV5-1 and TRBJ2-1): KAGVTQTPRYLIKTRGQQVTLSCSPISGHRSVSWYQQTPGQGLQFLFEYFSETQRNKGNFPGRFSGRQFSNSRSEMNVSTLELGDSALYLCASTGLAGDNEQFFGPGTRLTVL.

This clone appeared a few times. V gene TRBV4-1 combines with J gene TRBJ2-7; D not resolved. V was trimmed by 1 base and J by 0 bases, leaving 16 bases between them. CDR3 length: 17 amino acids. From germline, CDR1 is MGHRA and CDR2 YSYEKL. CDR3 amino acids: CASSQVDFVGGSYEQYF. DNA for the CDR3: TGCGCCAGCAGCCAAGTGGATTTCGTAGGCGGCTCCTACGAGCAGTACTTC.

The CDR3 loop reads CASISWEQGKNTEAFF. For the CDR3, the DNA is TGTGCCAGCATCTCCTGGGAACAGGGAAAGAACACTGAAGCTTTCTTT. V is TRBV21-1 and J is TRBJ1-1; TRBD1 is the table's D call and was not checked against the DNA. TRBV21-1 is described as a pseudogene. This CDR3 contains 16 residues.

The rearrangement uses TRBV11-2 and TRBJ1-2; 9 nucleotides line up with TRBD1. CDR1 and CDR2 from the germline V gene are SGHAT and FQNNGV. Trimming removed 5 bases from V and 7 bases from J; junction bases left unmatched: 8. This CDR3 comprises 14 residues. The CDR3 loop is CASSGTTGGVGYTF. The CDR3 region has the DNA TGTGCCAGCAGCGGAACTACAGGGGGCGTTGGCTACACCTTC.

The gene calls are TRBV6-5 and TRBJ2-1, with 8 bases that match TRBD2. The CDR3 runs 15 residues. J was trimmed by 15 bases and V by 0 bases; bases with no gene match: 13. Per germline, CDR1 MNHEY and CDR2 SVGAGI. This CDR3 reads CASSYSSTSGRVLFF. As DNA, the CDR3 is TGTGCCAGCAGTTACTCGAGTACGAGCGGGAGAGTTCTGTTCTTC.

This chain connects TRBV27 to TRBJ2-5, with a tentative D call TRBD2 (6 bases). CDR1 MNHEY and CDR2 SMNVEV come from the germline V gene (reference sequence). Trimming cost V 6 bases and J 1 base, with 9 bases left between them. The CDR3 is 13 residues long. CDR3 sequence reads: CASRRGRQETQYF. CDR3 DNA sequence: TGTGCCAGCAGGCGGGGTCGCCAAGAGACCCAGTACTTC.

This sequence joins TRBV5-5 and TRBJ1-1; D gene uncertain. V gave up 4 bases and J gave up 7 bases, with 11 bases separating them. The germline V gene has CDR1 SGHKS and CDR2 YYEKEE (reference sequence). The CDR3 covers 12 residues. The CDR3, as DNA: TGTGCCAGCAGCGTGTTCGGGAATGAAGCTTTCTTT. It specifies CASSVFGNEAFF.

The chain employs TRBV9 and TRBJ1-4, with a weak D call TRBD1 (5 bases). Germline V gives CDR1 SGDLS, CDR2 YYNGEE. V lost 5 bases, J lost 8 bases, and 16 bases lay in between. The CDR3 is 14 amino acids. In nucleotides, the CDR3 is TGTGCCAGCAGTGCCCAGGGTTCCGGGGAAAAACTGTTTTTT. Protein: CASSAQGSGEKLFF. The whole variable domain, filled in from reference TRBV9 and TRBJ1-4, reads DSGVTQTPKHLITATGQRVTLRCSPRSGDLSVYWYQQSLDQGLQFLIQYYNGEERAKGNILERFSAQQFPDLHSELNLSSLELGDSALYFCASSAQGSGEKLFFGSGTQLSVL.

The genes are TRBV19 and TRBJ2-7, with D unclear. The V and J ends lost 4 bases and 2 bases respectively, with 9 bases between them. CDR3 length equals 13 residues. Per the germline V gene, CDR1 is LNHDA and CDR2 is SQIVND (reference sequence). The CDR3: CASSSGDTYEQYF. CDR3 bases: TGTGCCAGTAGTAGTGGGGATACCTACGAGCAGTACTTC.